Each of the 5 T cell receptor beta chains below was sequenced from the same sample in a study of Graves' ophthalmopathy and Graves' hyperthyroidism. RNA transcripts yielded amplified TCR beta CDR3 regions. RT-PCR was first run with HTBI primers, then multiplex PCR in a second round. A single record per CDR3 protein comes from TCRdb applying MiXCR to the multiplex PCR reads. The sample consists of about 420,000 distinct CDR3 sequences, around 21% of them appearing once. Material: peripheral blood. These TCRs come from a woman younger than 30 with stable Graves' hyperthyroidism.

This clonotype was observed at least ten times. The rearrangement joins TRBV20-1 to TRBJ2-7; TRBD2 agrees at 8 bases. CDR1 DFQATT and CDR2 SNEGSKA come from the germline V gene (reference sequence). The J segment lost 3 bases and the V segment lost 1 base, leaving 14 bases of the junction unmatched. The CDR3 is 17 residues long. The CDR3 DNA follows: TGCAGTGCTAGAGGGTTCGCCGTCGCGGGAGGAGACTACGAGCAGTACTTC. Residues: CSARGFAVAGGDYEQYF.

This clonotype was seen at least ten times. The gene calls are TRBV30 and TRBJ2-2; D remains unclear. Per germline, CDR1 GTSNPN and CDR2 SVGIG (reference sequence). Trimming left V 3 bases short and J 3 bases short, with 14 bases between. The CDR3 runs 15 residues. CDR3 in DNA: TGTGCCTGGAGGGAAGAGGCTATATACACCGGGGAGCTGTTTTTT. Its translation: CAWREEAIYTGELFF.

This clonotype has a count of ten or more. This chain uses TRBV6-1 with TRBJ2-7; D uncertain. The CDR3 extends over 13 amino acids. Looked up from germline, CDR1 is MNHNS and CDR2 is SASEGT. The germline V and J ends were trimmed by 6 bases and 2 bases, with 11 bases remaining between them. CDR3 sequence: CASSSTFTYEQYF. The CDR3 nucleotides are TGTGCCAGCAGCTCAACGTTCACCTACGAGCAGTACTTC.

V gene TRBV6-1 combines with J gene TRBJ1-2; a weak D match, TRBD1 (6 bases). Germline V gene lookup returns CDR1 MNHNS and CDR2 SASEGT. This CDR3 region has 13 residues. V dropped 3 bases and J dropped 8 bases, with 13 bases sitting between them. CDR3 nucleotide sequence: TGTGCCAGCAGTGACCCAGGGGCTGGGGGCTACACCTTC. Translation: CASSDPGAGGYTF.

This clonotype appeared a few times. The DNA of the CDR3 is TGTGCCAGCAGTTTCGACAGTTATGGCTACACCTTC. Amino acid sequence: CASSFDSYGYTF. The J gene is TRBJ1-2, the V gene TRBV12-3 or TRBV12-4, with a possible D match to TRBD1 (5 bases). The CDR3 consists of 12 residues. The V and J ends lost 3 bases and 5 bases respectively, with 7 bases between them.